These 14 T cell receptor beta chains originate from one sample sequenced in a study of identical twins. TCRdb reprocessed the 5' RACE reads via MiXCR and lists one record per CDR3 protein. The repertoire consists of about 920,000 distinct CDR3 sequences, with 12% occurring once and the leading ten covering about 1.5%. This sample also appeared in a second study, on yellow fever vaccine responses in identical twins.

The source material was PBMCs. The source of these receptors is a woman aged 18-29 years in good health.

This clonotype has a handful of counts. V is TRBV21-1 and J is TRBJ1-1; the tabulated D call, TRBD1, remains unverified against the DNA. TRBV21-1 is classified as a pseudogene. The CDR3 length is 13 residues. CDR3 loop: CASRRIGGTEAFF. As DNA, the CDR3 is TGTGCCAGCCGCAGGATCGGGGGCACTGAAGCTTTCTTT.

The chain has TRBV5-5 and TRBJ2-7; 9 nucleotides agree with TRBD1. Trimming at V came to 3 bases and at J to 6 bases, leaving 10 bases not matched to a gene. Per the germline V gene, CDR1 is SGHKS and CDR2 is YYEKEE (reference sequence). The CDR3 is made up of 15 amino acids. For the CDR3, the DNA is TGTGCCAGCAGCTCTCAAGGACAGGGGCAGAGCGAGCAGTACTTC. This sequence encodes CASSSQGQGQSEQYF.

This clonotype was recorded a few times. The chain has TRBV3-1 and TRBJ2-2; D is undetermined. V lost 3 bases and J 4 bases, leaving 9 bases between the germline ends. This CDR3 is 14 amino acids long. CDR1 and CDR2 (germline): LGHDT, YNNKEL (reference sequence). In nucleotides, the CDR3 is TGTGCCAGCAGCCAGATGGGGTCCACCGGGGAGCTGTTTTTT. It specifies CASSQMGSTGELFF.

The rearrangement links TRBV7-9 to TRBJ2-2; tentatively, D is TRBD1 or TRBD2 (7 bases each). Deletions cut 5 bases from V and 4 bases from J, with 20 bases between. This CDR3 is 17 amino acids long. Germline V gene sequence: CDR1 SEHNR, CDR2 FQNEAQ (reference sequence). Here the CDR3 DNA reads TGTGCCAGCAGCCCTGGGGGGGGACAGACCTTCACCGGGGAGCTGTTTTTT. Protein sequence: CASSPGGGQTFTGELFF.

This clonotype was seen ten or more times. This chain connects TRBV10-3 to TRBJ2-3, with 14 bases matching TRBD2. Trimming took 4 bases from V and 4 from J; bases not matched to a gene: 7. Germline values: CDR1 ENHRY, CDR2 SYGVKD. The length of the CDR3 is 17 residues. Written as DNA, the CDR3 is TGTGCCATCAGTGTCCCGGGACTAGCGGGAGACGCAGATACGCAGTATTTT. Amino acids: CAISVPGLAGDADTQYF.

This rearrangement joins TRBV18 to TRBJ2-5; 12 bases match TRBD2. This CDR3 region has 17 residues. V was clipped by 0 bases and J by 7 bases; unmatched bases: 9. Germline CDR1 is KGHSH and CDR2 is LQKENI. CDR3 loop: CASSPPPGLAGPGTQYF. DNA of the CDR3: TGTGCCAGCTCACCACCTCCGGGACTAGCGGGCCCAGGGACCCAGTACTTC. The full variable domain, rest sourced from reference TRBV18 and TRBJ2-5, is NAGVMQNPRHLVRRRGQEARLRCSPMKGHSHVYWYRQLPEEGLKFMVYLQKENIIDESGMPKERFSAEFPKEGPSILRIQQVVRGDSAAYFCASSPPPGLAGPGTQYFGPGTRLLVL.

This clonotype occurred many times. The chain combines TRBV9 with TRBJ1-2; D gene uncertain. Germline CDR1 is SGDLS and CDR2 is YYNGEE. V lost 0 bases, J lost 0 bases, and 12 bases lay in between. This CDR3 comprises 16 residues. The CDR3 DNA is TGTGCCAGCAGCGTAGCACTGCGAGTAGCTAACTATGGCTACACCTTC. This gives the protein CASSVALRVANYGYTF.

This clonotype was recorded at least ten times. The chain has TRBV3-1 and TRBJ2-7; 10 nucleotides line up with TRBD2. Germline assignment: CDR1 LGHDT and CDR2 YNNKEL (reference sequence). The V and J ends lost 1 base and 3 bases, in that order; junction bases with no gene match: 6. The CDR3 consists of 16 residues. As DNA, the CDR3 is TGTGCCAGCAGCCAAGGTCTAGCGGGAGTATTCTACGAGCAGTACTTC. Amino acids: CASSQGLAGVFYEQYF.

The J gene is TRBJ2-1, the V gene TRBV9; 8 bases agree with TRBD2. CDR1 and CDR2 (germline): SGDLS, YYNGEE. The CDR3 runs 15 residues. The J segment lost 3 bases and the V segment lost 4 bases, leaving 6 bases of the junction unmatched. As DNA, the CDR3 is TGTGCCAGCAGCCCATTGAGCGGGAGCTACAATGAGCAGTTCTTC. Protein: CASSPLSGSYNEQFF. The full variable domain, with the rest looked up from reference TRBV9 and TRBJ2-1, is DSGVTQTPKHLITATGQRVTLRCSPRSGDLSVYWYQQSLDQGLQFLIQYYNGEERAKGNILERFSAQQFPDLHSELNLSSLELGDSALYFCASSPLSGSYNEQFFGPGTRLTVL.

The V and J genes are TRBV7-8 and TRBJ1-2; 7 bases agree with TRBD1. The CDR3 loop spans 14 amino acids. Trimming cost V 5 bases and J 5 bases; bases outside gene matches: 8. Germline CDR1 reads SGHVS; CDR2 reads FQNEAQ. The CDR3 sequence: CASSRGTATYGYTF. CDR3 sequence (DNA): TGTGCCAGCAGCCGCGGGACAGCCACTTATGGCTACACCTTC. Drawing the rest from reference TRBV7-8 and TRBJ1-2, the complete variable domain is GAGVSQSPRYKVAKRGQDVALRCDPISGHVSLFWYQQALGQGPEFLTYFQNEAQLDKSGLPSDRFFAERPEGSVSTLKIQRTQQEDSAVYLCASSRGTATYGYTFGSGTRLTVV.

The chain combines TRBV15 with TRBJ1-6, with D hard to call. CDR1 and CDR2 from the germline V gene are LNHNV and YYDKDF (reference sequence). V lost 0 bases and J lost 7, with 10 bases in between. This CDR3 contains 15 residues. CDR3 protein: CATSRDRTQNSPLHF. CDR3 bases: TGTGCCACCAGCAGAGATCGTACACAAAATTCACCCCTCCACTTT.

This clonotype was found a few times. The chain has TRBV27 and TRBJ2-7, with D perhaps TRBD2 (5 bases). This CDR3 contains 14 residues. Deletions cut 5 bases from V and 0 bases from J, with 11 bases between. The germline CDR1 and CDR2 sequences are MNHEY and SMNVEV (reference sequence). The CDR3 protein is CASSPYGNSYEQYV. The CDR3 bases are TGTGCCAGCAGTCCGTACGGGAACTCCTACGAGCAGTACGTC.

The chain employs TRBV7-9 and TRBJ2-5, with D perhaps matching TRBD1 (5 bases). The CDR3 is 14 residues long. Germline loops: CDR1 SEHNR, CDR2 FQNEAQ (reference sequence). Trimming removed 4 bases at V and 1 base at J, with 10 bases between. DNA of the CDR3: TGTGCCAGCAGCTCGCGACAGTTCCAAGAGACCCAGTACTTC. It specifies CASSSRQFQETQYF.

This clonotype has only a few counts. The chain employs TRBV3-1 and TRBJ2-7; D unclear. The CDR3 sequence is 13 residues long. V was clipped by 5 bases and J by 6 bases, with 14 bases between them. CDR1 LGHDT and CDR2 YNNKEL come from the germline V gene (reference sequence). The CDR3 protein is CASSAEFATEQYF. The CDR3 nucleotides read TGTGCCAGCAGCGCCGAATTTGCGACCGAGCAGTACTTC.